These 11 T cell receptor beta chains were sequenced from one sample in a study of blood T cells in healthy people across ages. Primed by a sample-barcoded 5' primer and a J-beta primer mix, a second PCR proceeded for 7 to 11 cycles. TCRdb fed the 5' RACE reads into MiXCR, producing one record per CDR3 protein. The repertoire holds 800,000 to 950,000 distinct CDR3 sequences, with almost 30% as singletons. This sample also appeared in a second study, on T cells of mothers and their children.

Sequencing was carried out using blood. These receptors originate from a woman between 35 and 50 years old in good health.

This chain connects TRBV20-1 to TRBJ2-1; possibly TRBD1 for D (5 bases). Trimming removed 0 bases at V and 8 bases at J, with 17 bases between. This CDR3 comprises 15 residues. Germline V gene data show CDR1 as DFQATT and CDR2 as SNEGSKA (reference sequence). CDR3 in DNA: TGCAGTGCTAGAGATAACCTTTCAGGGTGGCATGAGCAGTTCTTC. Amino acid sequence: CSARDNLSGWHEQFF.

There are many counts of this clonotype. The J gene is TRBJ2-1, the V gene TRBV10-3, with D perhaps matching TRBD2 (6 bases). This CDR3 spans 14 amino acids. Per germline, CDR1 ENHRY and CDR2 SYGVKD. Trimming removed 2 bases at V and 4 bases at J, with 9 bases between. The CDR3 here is CAISEGTLYNEQFF. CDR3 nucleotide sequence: TGTGCCATCAGTGAGGGGACTTTGTACAATGAGCAGTTCTTC.

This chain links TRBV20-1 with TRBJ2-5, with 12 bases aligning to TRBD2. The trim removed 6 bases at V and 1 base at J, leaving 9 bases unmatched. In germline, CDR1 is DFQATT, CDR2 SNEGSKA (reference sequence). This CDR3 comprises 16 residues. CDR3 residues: CSAILLTSGSQETQYF. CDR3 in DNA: TGCAGTGCCATACTGTTGACTAGCGGGAGCCAAGAGACCCAGTACTTC.

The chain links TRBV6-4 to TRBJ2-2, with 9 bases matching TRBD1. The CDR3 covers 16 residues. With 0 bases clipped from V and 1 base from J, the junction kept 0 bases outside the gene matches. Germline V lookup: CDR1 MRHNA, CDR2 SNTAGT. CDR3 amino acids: CASSDSGQGNTGELFF. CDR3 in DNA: TGTGCCAGCAGTGACTCGGGACAGGGGAACACCGGGGAGCTGTTTTTT.

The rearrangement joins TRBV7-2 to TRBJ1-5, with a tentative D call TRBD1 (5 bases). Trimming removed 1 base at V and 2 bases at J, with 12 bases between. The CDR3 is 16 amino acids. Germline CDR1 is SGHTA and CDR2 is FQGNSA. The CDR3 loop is CASSLGGRIRNQPQHF. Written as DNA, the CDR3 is TGTGCCAGCAGCTTAGGGGGCCGTATCCGCAATCAGCCCCAGCATTTT.

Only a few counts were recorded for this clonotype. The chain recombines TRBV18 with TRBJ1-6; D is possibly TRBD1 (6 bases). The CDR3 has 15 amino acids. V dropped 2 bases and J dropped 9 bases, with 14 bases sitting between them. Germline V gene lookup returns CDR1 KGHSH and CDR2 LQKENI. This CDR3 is CASSPDTGPASPLHF. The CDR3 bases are TGTGCCAGCTCACCAGATACAGGGCCCGCTTCACCCCTCCACTTT.

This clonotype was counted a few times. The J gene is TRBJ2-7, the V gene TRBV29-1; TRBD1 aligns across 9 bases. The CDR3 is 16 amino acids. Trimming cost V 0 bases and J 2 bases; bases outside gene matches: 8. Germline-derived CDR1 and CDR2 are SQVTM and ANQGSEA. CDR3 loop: CSVEETGTGRTYEQYF. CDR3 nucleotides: TGCAGCGTTGAAGAGACCGGGACAGGGCGGACCTACGAGCAGTACTTC.

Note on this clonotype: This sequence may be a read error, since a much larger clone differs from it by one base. The CDR3, as DNA: TGCGCCAGCAGCCGCCAGGCAGGGTCGTACGAGCAGTACTTC. Its protein product is CASSRQAGSYEQYF. V gene TRBV4-3 combines with J gene TRBJ2-5; possibly TRBD1 for D (5 bases). The DNA end is more similar to TRBJ2-7, so the J call may be wrong. CDR3 length: 14 residues. Per germline, CDR1 LGHNA and CDR2 YSLEER.

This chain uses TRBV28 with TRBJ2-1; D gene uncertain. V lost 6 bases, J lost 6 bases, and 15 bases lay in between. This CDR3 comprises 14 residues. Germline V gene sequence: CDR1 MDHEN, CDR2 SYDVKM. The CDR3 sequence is CASRLPGPSNEQFF. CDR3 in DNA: TGTGCCAGCAGGCTCCCAGGACCTAGCAATGAGCAGTTCTTC.

This CDR3 is CATRGSSTDTQYF. The CDR3 DNA follows: TGTGCGACACGGGGGTCCAGCACAGATACGCAGTATTTT. The chain combines TRBV12-3 or TRBV12-4 with TRBJ2-3; D is possibly TRBD2 (6 bases). The length of the CDR3 is 13 residues.

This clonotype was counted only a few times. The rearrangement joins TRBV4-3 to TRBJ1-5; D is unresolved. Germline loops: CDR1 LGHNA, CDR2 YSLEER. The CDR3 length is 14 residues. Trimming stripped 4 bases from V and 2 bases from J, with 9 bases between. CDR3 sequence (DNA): TGCGCCAGCAGCCCTTATGGGGGCAATCAGCCCCAGCATTTT. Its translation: CASSPYGGNQPQHF.